This record covers a single TCR beta chain. Study processing details: Cell counts per sample came from amplifying reference gene primers. Clones were sequenced by immunoSEQ multiplex PCR, and TCRdb holds only the in-frame ones, with some missing. The DNA gave D and trimming, while V, J and clone size come from that table. The table has about 80,000 clones, approximately 85% seen once. The record originates from a study of blood T cell repertoires in COVID-19. There are 15 residues in the CDR3. CDR1 and CDR2 from the germline V gene are SGHTA and FQGNSA. Trimming cost V 1 base and J 2 bases, with 9 bases left between them.

This receptor was taken from a man aged 50-60 years with COVID-19, enrolled during active disease. The sequencing sample was made of peripheral blood. The J gene is TRBJ2-1, the V gene TRBV7-2; D uncertain. CDR3 amino acids: CASSLEMAPYNEQFF. CDR3 DNA sequence: TGTGCCAGCAGCTTAGAGATGGCACCCTACAATGAGCAGTTCTTC. Together with reference TRBV7-2 and TRBJ2-1, the CDR3 gives the full variable domain: GAGVSQSPSNKVTEKGKDVELRCDPISGHTALYWYRQSLGQGLEFLIYFQGNSAPDKSGLPSDRFSAERTGGSVSTLTIQRTQQEDSAVYLCASSLEMAPYNEQFFGPGTRLTVL.